Sequencing of this T cell receptor beta chain was carried out in a study of blood T cell repertoires in COVID-19. Study-level information: Samples came from the United States, Italy and Spain, spanning acute and convalescent COVID-19. The analysed material was cDNA or gDNA that came from T cells, B-cell-depleted T cells, or PBMCs.

V lost 4 bases, J lost 5 bases, and 2 bases stayed unmatched. The V gene's germline CDR1 is SGHVS and CDR2 FQNEAQ. The CDR3 totals 13 residues. The repertoire was sequenced with immunoSEQ multiplex PCR; TCRdb's copy has only in-frame clones and lacks some. The sample yields a few hundred thousand clones, approximately 86% seen once. The table lists this clone with a few counts. The TCR originated in a man aged 18-30 years with active or convalescent COVID-19. This chain joins TRBV7-8 and TRBJ1-5, with 7 bases lining up with TRBD1. The sequencing sample was made of peripheral blood. In nucleotides, the CDR3 is TGTGCCAGCAGCTCCCAGGGGGATCAGCCCCAGCATTTT. Protein: CASSSQGDQPQHF.